Listed here are 23 T cell receptor beta chains from one sample, sequenced in a study of T cell responses to AZD1222 COVID-19 vaccine. Produced via immunoSEQ multiplex PCR; TCRdb's table is partial and in-frame only. The data show approximately 92,000 clones, more than 75% seen once. The starting material was peripheral blood, obtained on day 0 of AZD1222 vaccination. These receptors originate from an adult in good health.

The rearrangement uses TRBV10-3 and TRBJ2-2; tentative D call: TRBD1 (6 bases). CDR3 length: 14 residues. With 3 bases removed from V and 7 bases from J, the gap between germline ends came to 12 bases. Germline assignment: CDR1 ENHRY and CDR2 SYGVKD. The CDR3 DNA reads as TGTGCCATCAGTGAAGGGCAGGGGTACGGGGAGCTGTTTTTT. It translates to CAISEGQGYGELFF.

This rearrangement joins TRBV2 to TRBJ2-1; no definite D call. This CDR3 has 12 amino acids. The V gene lost 2 bases and the J gene lost 15 bases, with 14 bases spanning the gap. Germline values: CDR1 SNHLY, CDR2 FYNNEI. CDR3 bases: TGTGCCAGCAGTGAATCAGCGATCCTAGGGTTCTTC. Residues: CASSESAILGFF.

The chain recombines TRBV14 with TRBJ2-1; 7 bases are shared with TRBD1. This CDR3 is 13 amino acids long. The germline V gene has CDR1 SGHDN and CDR2 FVKESK. Trimming at V came to 4 bases and at J to 6 bases, leaving 3 bases not matched to a gene. CDR3 in amino acids: CASSLRGPNEQFF. The CDR3 DNA reads as TGTGCCAGCAGCCTGAGGGGGCCCAATGAGCAGTTCTTC.

The chain recombines TRBV6-5 with TRBJ1-6; D is unclear. Germline assignment: CDR1 MNHEY and CDR2 SVGAGI. CDR3 size: 15 residues. The V gene lost 6 bases and the J gene lost 10 bases, with 19 bases spanning the gap. The DNA for the CDR3 is TGTGCCAGCAGCCGGACCGTGGGCGTGGGGTCACCCCTCCACTTT. It specifies CASSRTVGVGSPLHF.

The chain links TRBV6-4 to TRBJ1-6, with D tentatively TRBD1 (5 bases). This CDR3 contains 14 residues. Trimming shortened V by 2 bases and J by 9 bases, and 11 bases separated the two germline ends. Germline-derived CDR1 and CDR2 are MRHNA and SNTAGT. This CDR3 is CASSDGRESSPLHF. CDR3 bases: TGTGCCAGCAGTGACGGCAGGGAAAGTTCACCCCTCCACTTT.

The sample holds one count of this clone. The chain has TRBV7-2 and TRBJ2-1; unclear D gene. Between the trimmed V and J ends, which lost 1 base and 4 bases, there was a span of 11 bases. CDR3 size: 15 residues. Germline-derived CDR1 and CDR2 are SGHTA and FQGNSA. Here the CDR3 DNA reads TGTGCCAGCAGCTTAGTTGTTGGCAGATACAATGAGCAGTTCTTC. Its protein is CASSLVVGRYNEQFF.

The chain joins TRBV2 to TRBJ1-1, with D possibly being TRBD1 (6 bases). V gave up 5 bases and J gave up 5 bases, with 12 bases separating them. CDR1 is SNHLY and CDR2 is FYNNEI in the germline V gene. This CDR3 region has 13 residues. The CDR3 nucleotides are TGTGCCAGCAGTAGCCAGGGGTCGACTGAAGCTTTCTTT. It specifies CASSSQGSTEAFF. The entire variable domain, with the rest obtained from reference TRBV2 and TRBJ1-1, is as follows: EPEVTQTPSHQVTQMGQEVILRCVPISNHLYFYWYRQILGQKVEFLVSFYNNEISEKSEIFDDQFSVERPDGSNFTLKIRSTKLEDSAMYFCASSSQGSTEAFFGQGTRLTVV.

The chain couples TRBV14 to TRBJ2-5; 9 nucleotides line up with TRBD1. Trimming cost V 3 bases and J 5 bases; bases outside gene matches: 10. The CDR3 is made up of 16 amino acids. Germline CDR1 and CDR2: SGHDN and FVKESK. The CDR3 DNA is TGTGCCAGCAGCCAGGATGGGACAGGGCGTCGGGAGACCCAGTACTTC. It is translated as CASSQDGTGRRETQYF. The full variable domain, its missing parts supplied by reference TRBV14 and TRBJ2-5, is EAGVTQFPSHSVIEKGQTVTLRCDPISGHDNLYWYRRVMGKEIKFLLHFVKESKQDESGMPNNRFLAERTGGTYSTLKVQPAELEDSGVYFCASSQDGTGRRETQYFGPGTRLLVL.

CDR3 sequence: CASSDPGTGDTEAFF. The CDR3, as DNA: TGTGCCAGCAGTGATCCCGGGACAGGGGACACTGAAGCTTTCTTT. V is TRBV25-1 and J is TRBJ1-1; TRBD1 aligns across 10 bases. After removal of 3 bases from V and 3 bases from J, the junction contained 4 bases not matched to a gene. Germline V gene lookup returns CDR1 MGHDK and CDR2 SYGVNS. The CDR3 covers 15 residues. Full variable domain (missing parts from reference TRBV25-1 and TRBJ1-1): EADIYQTPRYLVIGTGKKITLECSQTMGHDKMYWYQQDPGMELHLIHYSYGVNSTEKGDLSSESTVSRIRTEHFPLTLESARPSHTSQYLCASSDPGTGDTEAFFGQGTRLTVV.

The CDR3 coding sequence is TGTGCCTGGAGGGGGACTGCCTTGAAGGATGGCTACACCTTC. It is translated as CAWRGTALKDGYTF. The rearrangement uses TRBV30 and TRBJ1-2; the D gene is possibly TRBD1 (5 bases). Looked up from germline, CDR1 is GTSNPN and CDR2 is SVGIG (reference sequence). CDR3 length equals 14 residues. V was pared by 3 bases and J by 6 bases, with 17 bases between.

The chain carries TRBV20-1 and TRBJ1-2, with unresolved D. CDR1 and CDR2 from the germline V gene are DFQATT and SNEGSKA (reference sequence). CDR3 length equals 11 residues. CDR3 sequence reads: CSAAGYYGYTF. CDR3 sequence (DNA): TGCAGCGCGGCGGGATACTATGGCTACACCTTC.

The rearrangement links TRBV5-1 to TRBJ2-7; no reliable D call. The CDR3 loop spans 13 amino acids. The V gene lost 4 bases and the J gene lost 6 bases, with 14 bases spanning the gap. Germline lookup yields CDR1 SGHRS and CDR2 YFSETQ. As DNA, the CDR3 is TGCGCCAGCAGCCAATCCCTGGGGTTCGAGCAGTACTTC. Protein: CASSQSLGFEQYF.

This chain uses TRBV6-5 with TRBJ2-3, with TRBD2 matching over 9 bases. CDR3 length: 15 residues. Germline V gene data show CDR1 as MNHEY and CDR2 as SVGAGI. V lost 6 bases, J lost 5 bases, and 9 bases stayed unmatched. This chain's CDR3 is CASRVSGGSRDTQYF. CDR3 nucleotide sequence: TGTGCCAGCAGGGTGAGCGGGGGGTCCAGAGATACGCAGTATTTT.

The genes are TRBV6-5 and TRBJ2-7; maybe TRBD2 (5 bases). CDR3 size: 12 residues. Germline V lookup: CDR1 MNHEY, CDR2 SVGAGI. V lost 5 bases and J 6 bases, leaving 11 bases between the germline ends. DNA of the CDR3: TGTGCCAGCAGTCACGGCGGGCCCGAGCAGTACTTC. Encoded protein: CASSHGGPEQYF.

The rearrangement uses TRBV28 and TRBJ1-2; 11 bases are a match to TRBD1. CDR3 size: 15 residues. Germline lookup yields CDR1 MDHEN and CDR2 SYDVKM. Germline trimming cut 6 bases from V and 1 base from J; bases unmatched to any gene: 4. The CDR3 is CASRGQGVGNYGYTF. The DNA for the CDR3 is TGTGCCAGCAGGGGACAGGGGGTCGGTAACTATGGCTACACCTTC.

This sequence joins TRBV18 and TRBJ1-5; D possibly corresponds to TRBD1 (5 bases). The CDR3 is 14 residues long. Trimming removed 5 bases at V and 3 bases at J, with 11 bases between. The germline V gene has CDR1 KGHSH and CDR2 LQKENI. Here the CDR3 reads CASSEGRNNQPQHF. The CDR3 DNA reads as TGTGCCAGCTCAGAGGGACGGAACAATCAGCCCCAGCATTTT.

The chain is built from TRBV5-1 and TRBJ1-1; D ambiguous. Germline V gene lookup returns CDR1 SGHRS and CDR2 YFSETQ. This CDR3 region has 15 residues. V lost 4 bases, J lost 4 bases, and 17 bases lay in between. The CDR3, as DNA: TGCGCCAGCAGCAAGTCCCCCCAAACTCGCACTGAAGCTTTCTTT. It codes for CASSKSPQTRTEAFF.

This clone was detected once. V is TRBV10-3 and J is TRBJ2-5; the D is unclear. This CDR3 region has 16 residues. Germline V gives CDR1 ENHRY, CDR2 SYGVKD. Trimming cost V 3 bases and J 1 base, with 15 bases left between them. CDR3 amino acids: CAISDLVVGPQETQYF. The CDR3 nucleotides read TGTGCCATCAGTGACCTCGTGGTGGGCCCCCAAGAGACCCAGTACTTC.

The rearrangement links TRBV7-2 to TRBJ2-7; possible D gene TRBD2, 5 bases. This CDR3 is built from 14 residues. Deletions cut 1 base from V and 5 bases from J, with 12 bases between. The germline CDR1 and CDR2 sequences are SGHTA and FQGNSA. The CDR3 nucleotides are TGTGCCAGCAGCTTAGTGGGCGGGTCCAACGAGCAGTACTTC. It translates to CASSLVGGSNEQYF. Looking up the rest from reference TRBV7-2 and TRBJ2-7 gives the full variable domain: GAGVSQSPSNKVTEKGKDVELRCDPISGHTALYWYRQSLGQGLEFLIYFQGNSAPDKSGLPSDRFSAERTGGSVSTLTIQRTQQEDSAVYLCASSLVGGSNEQYFGPGTRLTVT.

The chain uses TRBV7-2 and TRBJ1-3; tentatively, D is TRBD1 (5 bases). From germline, CDR1 is SGHTA and CDR2 FQGNSA. The CDR3 runs 16 residues. The V end lost 5 bases, the J end lost 4 bases, and 18 bases lay between the germline ends. CDR3: CASSPRQNLLGNTIYF. The CDR3 nucleotides read TGTGCCAGCAGCCCGAGACAGAACCTATTAGGAAACACCATATATTTT.

This chain connects TRBV6-5 to TRBJ1-3, with D possibly TRBD1 on 6 matching bases. CDR3 length: 15 amino acids. Trimming left V 4 bases short and J 0 bases short, with 10 bases between. Germline V CDR1 and CDR2: MNHEY, SVGAGI. CDR3 DNA sequence: TGTGCCAGCAGTTCTCTAGGGGGCTCTGGAAACACCATATATTTT. Translating gives CASSSLGGSGNTIYF.

This clone was found once. The V and J genes are TRBV6-5 and TRBJ1-2; 8 bases agree with TRBD1. The CDR3 is made up of 14 amino acids. The germline V gene has CDR1 MNHEY and CDR2 SVGAGI. The trim removed 7 bases at V and 7 bases at J, leaving 11 bases unmatched. The CDR3 loop reads CASTVGQGIFGYTF. For the CDR3, the DNA is TGTGCCAGCACCGTAGGACAGGGCATATTTGGCTACACCTTC.

The chain has TRBV5-1 and TRBJ2-7; 12 nucleotides match TRBD2. V lost 4 bases to trimming and J lost 0 bases; unmatched junction nucleotides: 5. The CDR3 runs 16 residues. Looked up from germline, CDR1 is SGHRS and CDR2 is YFSETQ. CDR3 in amino acids: CASSGPTSGGSYEQYF. The CDR3 bases are TGCGCCAGCAGCGGCCCGACTAGCGGGGGCTCCTACGAGCAGTACTTC.